This T cell receptor (beta chain) was obtained from a study of shared clonotypes between healthy human individuals. It was across several immunoSEQ plates that each subset's genomic DNA was evenly split. Using immunoSEQ multiplex PCR, the repertoire was profiled, and TCRdb retains in-frame clones only, with some absent. Altogether some 470,000 clones are present, 76% being singletons, with the ten largest covering 10% to 15%. This clone has only a few counts. Its antigen is unknown. About 90 million PBMCs per unsorted sample were used for genomic DNA. This CDR3 spans 13 amino acids. Losses at the gene ends were 4 bases for V and 4 bases for J; bases not matched to a gene: 3. The V gene's germline CDR1 is SGHVS and CDR2 FQNEAQ. Study outcomes and limitations: It was the few donors that limited the genetic and exposure-history diversity represented.

The TCR sequence derives from a woman aged 40 to 49 in good health. Some clones in this sample may be carry-over from other donors' samples. The sequenced sample was PBMCs. The rearrangement joins TRBV7-8 to TRBJ1-2; 7 positions agree with TRBD1. Here the CDR3 reads CASSSTGPYGYTF. The CDR3 DNA reads as TGTGCCAGCAGCTCGACAGGGCCCTATGGCTACACCTTC.